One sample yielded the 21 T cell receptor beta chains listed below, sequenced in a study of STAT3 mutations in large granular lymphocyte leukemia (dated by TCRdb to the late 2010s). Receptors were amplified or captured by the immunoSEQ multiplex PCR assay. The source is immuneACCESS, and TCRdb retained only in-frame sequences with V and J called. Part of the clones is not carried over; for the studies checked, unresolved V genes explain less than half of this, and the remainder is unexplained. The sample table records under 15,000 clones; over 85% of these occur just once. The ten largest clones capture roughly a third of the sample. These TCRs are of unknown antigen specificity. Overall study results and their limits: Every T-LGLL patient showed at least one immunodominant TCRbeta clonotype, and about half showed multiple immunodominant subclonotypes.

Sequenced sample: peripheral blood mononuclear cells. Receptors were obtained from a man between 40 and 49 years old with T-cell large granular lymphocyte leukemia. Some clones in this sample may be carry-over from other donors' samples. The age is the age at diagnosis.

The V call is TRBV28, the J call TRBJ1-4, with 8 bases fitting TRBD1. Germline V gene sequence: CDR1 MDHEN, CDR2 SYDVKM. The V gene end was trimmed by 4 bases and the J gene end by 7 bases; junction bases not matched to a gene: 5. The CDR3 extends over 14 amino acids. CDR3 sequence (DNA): TGTGCCAGCAGTTCTACAGGGGGAGGTGAAAAACTGTTTTTT. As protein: CASSSTGGGEKLFF.

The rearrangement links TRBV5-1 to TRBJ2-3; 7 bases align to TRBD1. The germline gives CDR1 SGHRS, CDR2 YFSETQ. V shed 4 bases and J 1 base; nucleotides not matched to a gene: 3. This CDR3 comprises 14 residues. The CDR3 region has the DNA TGCGCCAGCAGCACAGACAGGGGCACAGATACGCAGTATTTT. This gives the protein CASSTDRGTDTQYF.

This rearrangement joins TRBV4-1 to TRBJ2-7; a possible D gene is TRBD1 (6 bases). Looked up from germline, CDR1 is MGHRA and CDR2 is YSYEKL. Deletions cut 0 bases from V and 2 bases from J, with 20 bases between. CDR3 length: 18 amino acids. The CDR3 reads CASSQERGWGHSTYEQYF. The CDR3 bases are TGCGCCAGCAGCCAAGAAAGGGGGTGGGGCCACTCGACCTACGAGCAGTACTTC.

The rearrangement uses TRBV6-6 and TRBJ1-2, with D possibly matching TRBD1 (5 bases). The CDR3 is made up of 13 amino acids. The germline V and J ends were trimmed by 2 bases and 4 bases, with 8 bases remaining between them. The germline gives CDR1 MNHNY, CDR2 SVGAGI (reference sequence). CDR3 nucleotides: TGTGCCAGCAGTTACGGGACCGTCTATGGCTACACCTTC. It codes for CASSYGTVYGYTF.

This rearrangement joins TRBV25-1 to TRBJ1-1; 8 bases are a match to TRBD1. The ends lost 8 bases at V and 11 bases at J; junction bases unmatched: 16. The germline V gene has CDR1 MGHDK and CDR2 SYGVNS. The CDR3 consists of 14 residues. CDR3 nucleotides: TGTGCCAGCGGCCCCGGGACAGGTCTTTACCGGGCTTTCTTT. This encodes CASGPGTGLYRAFF.

The CDR3 loop is CASSIGIGSGAYSYEQYF. The CDR3 coding sequence is TGTGCCAGTAGTATTGGAATTGGGAGCGGGGCTTATTCCTACGAGCAGTACTTC. The chain uses TRBV19 and TRBJ2-7, with TRBD2 identical over 7 bases. The CDR3 runs 18 residues. Germline lookup yields CDR1 LNHDA and CDR2 SQIVND (reference sequence). V lost 3 bases and J lost 1; bases outside the gene matches: 15. Using reference TRBV19 and TRBJ2-7 for the parts outside the CDR3, the full variable domain is DGGITQSPKYLFRKEGQNVTLSCEQNLNHDAMYWYRQDPGQGLRLIYYSQIVNDFQKGDIAEGYSVSREKKESFPLTVTSAQKNPTAFYLCASSIGIGSGAYSYEQYFGPGTRLTVT.

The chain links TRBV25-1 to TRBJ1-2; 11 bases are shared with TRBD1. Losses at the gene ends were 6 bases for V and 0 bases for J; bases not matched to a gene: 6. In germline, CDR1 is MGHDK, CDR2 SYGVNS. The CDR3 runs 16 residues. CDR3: CASSGTGGDSNYGYTF. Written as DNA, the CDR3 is TGTGCCAGCAGCGGGACAGGGGGTGACTCTAACTATGGCTACACCTTC.

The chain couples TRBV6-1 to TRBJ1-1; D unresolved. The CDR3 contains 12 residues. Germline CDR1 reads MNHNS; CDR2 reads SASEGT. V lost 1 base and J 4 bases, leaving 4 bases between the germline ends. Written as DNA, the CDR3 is TGTGCCAGCAGTGAAGGGGTCACTGAAGCTTTCTTT. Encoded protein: CASSEGVTEAFF.

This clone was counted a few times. CDR3 in amino acids: CASSLARGHATEAFF. CDR3 sequence (DNA): TGCGCCAGCAGCTTGGCCAGGGGCCACGCCACTGAAGCTTTCTTT. This chain links TRBV5-1 with TRBJ1-1; D possibly corresponds to TRBD1 (6 bases). The germline CDR1 and CDR2 sequences are SGHRS and YFSETQ. The CDR3 is 15 residues long. V lost 0 bases and J lost 4, with 13 bases in between.

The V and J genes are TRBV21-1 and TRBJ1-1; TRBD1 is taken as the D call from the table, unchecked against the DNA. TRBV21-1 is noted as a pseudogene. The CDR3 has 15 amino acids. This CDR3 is CASSKSRTENTEAFF. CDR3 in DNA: TGTGCCAGCAGCAAATCTAGGACAGAGAACACTGAAGCTTTCTTT.

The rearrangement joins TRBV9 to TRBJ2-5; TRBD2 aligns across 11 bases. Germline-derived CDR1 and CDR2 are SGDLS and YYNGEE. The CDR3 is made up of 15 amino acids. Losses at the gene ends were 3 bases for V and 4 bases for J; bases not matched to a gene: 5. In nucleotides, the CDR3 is TGTGCCAGCAGCGGGGTAGCGGGGGGGAGAGAGACCCAGTACTTC. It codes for CASSGVAGGRETQYF.

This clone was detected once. Written as DNA, the CDR3 is TGTGCCAGCAGTTTAAAGAGGGGCCCTCCCTATAATTCACCCCTCCACTTT. Translating gives CASSLKRGPPYNSPLHF. This rearrangement joins TRBV28 to TRBJ1-6; tentatively, D is TRBD1 (5 bases). V was clipped by 2 bases and J by 2 bases, with 13 bases between them. In germline, CDR1 is MDHEN, CDR2 SYDVKM. This CDR3 is 17 amino acids long.

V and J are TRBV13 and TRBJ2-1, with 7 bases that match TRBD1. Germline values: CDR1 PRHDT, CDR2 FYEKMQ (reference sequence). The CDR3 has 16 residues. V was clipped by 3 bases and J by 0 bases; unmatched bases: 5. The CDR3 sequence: CASSFLQGSSYNEQFF. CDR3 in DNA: TGTGCCAGCAGCTTTCTACAGGGGAGCTCCTACAATGAGCAGTTCTTC.

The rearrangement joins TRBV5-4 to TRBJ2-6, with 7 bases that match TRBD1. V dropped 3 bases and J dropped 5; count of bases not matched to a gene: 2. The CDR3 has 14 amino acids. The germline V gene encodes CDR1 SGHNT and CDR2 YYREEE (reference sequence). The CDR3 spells CASSYRGRANVLTF. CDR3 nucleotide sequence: TGTGCCAGCAGCTACAGGGGACGGGCCAACGTCCTGACTTTC. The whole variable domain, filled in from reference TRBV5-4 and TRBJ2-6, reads ETGVTQSPTHLIKTRGQQVTLRCSSQSGHNTVSWYQQALGQGPQFIFQYYREEENGRGNFPPRFSGLQFPNYSSELNVNALELDDSALYLCASSYRGRANVLTFGAGSRLTVL.

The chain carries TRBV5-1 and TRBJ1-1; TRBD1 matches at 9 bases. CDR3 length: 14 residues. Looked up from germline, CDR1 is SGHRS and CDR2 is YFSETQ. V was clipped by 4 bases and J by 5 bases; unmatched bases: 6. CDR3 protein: CASSAGTGTTEAFF. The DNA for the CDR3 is TGCGCCAGCAGCGCCGGGACAGGGACGACTGAAGCTTTCTTT.

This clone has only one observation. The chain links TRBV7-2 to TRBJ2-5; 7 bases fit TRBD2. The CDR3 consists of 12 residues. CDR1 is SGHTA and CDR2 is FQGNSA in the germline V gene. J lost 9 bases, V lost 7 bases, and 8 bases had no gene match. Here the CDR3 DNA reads TGTGCCAGCACCGGGGCGGGGAGGGCCCAGTACTTC. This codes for CASTGAGRAQYF.

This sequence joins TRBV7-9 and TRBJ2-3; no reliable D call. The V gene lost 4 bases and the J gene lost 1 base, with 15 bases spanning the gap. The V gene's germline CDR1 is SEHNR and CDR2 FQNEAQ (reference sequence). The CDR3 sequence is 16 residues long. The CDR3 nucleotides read TGTGCCAGCAGCTCTCCACAGAGGAGAGGCACAGATACGCAGTATTTT. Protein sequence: CASSSPQRRGTDTQYF.

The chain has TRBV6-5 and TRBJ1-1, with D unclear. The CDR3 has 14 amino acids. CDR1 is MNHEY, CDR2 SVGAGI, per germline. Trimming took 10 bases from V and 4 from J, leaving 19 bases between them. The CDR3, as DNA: TGTGCCACACGGACGGGTAATCGGGGCACTGAAGCTTTCTTT. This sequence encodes CATRTGNRGTEAFF.

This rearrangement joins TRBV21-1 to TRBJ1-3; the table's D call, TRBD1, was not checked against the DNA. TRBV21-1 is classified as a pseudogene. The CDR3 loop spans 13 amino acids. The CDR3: CASSAHRGDTIYF. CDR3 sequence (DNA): TGTGCCAGCAGCGCCCACAGGGGTGACACCATATATTTT.

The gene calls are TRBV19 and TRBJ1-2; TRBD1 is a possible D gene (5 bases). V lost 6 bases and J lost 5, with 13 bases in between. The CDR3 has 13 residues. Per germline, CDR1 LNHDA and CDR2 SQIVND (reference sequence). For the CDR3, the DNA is TGTGCCAGTAGATTTGGCAGGGATTATGGCTACACCTTC. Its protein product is CASRFGRDYGYTF.

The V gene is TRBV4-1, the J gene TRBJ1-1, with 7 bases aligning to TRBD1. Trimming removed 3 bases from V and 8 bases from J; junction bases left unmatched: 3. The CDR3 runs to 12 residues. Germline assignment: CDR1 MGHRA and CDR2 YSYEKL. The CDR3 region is CASSHDRDEAFF. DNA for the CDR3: TGCGCCAGCAGCCACGACAGGGACGAAGCTTTCTTT.